Following are 5 T cell receptor beta chains from one sample sequenced in a study of identical twins. MiXCR, applied by TCRdb to the 5' RACE reads, yields one record per CDR3 protein. The sample yields 450,000 or so distinct CDR3 sequences, approximately 24% seen once. These data also featured in a second study, about T cells expressing NK-cell markers.

The specimen was CD4+ T cells sorted from blood. The receptor set was obtained from a woman under 30 in good health.

The chain recombines TRBV24-1 with TRBJ2-7; tentative D call: TRBD1 (5 bases). V was clipped by 4 bases and J by 2 bases, with 11 bases between them. Germline loops: CDR1 KGHDR, CDR2 SFDVKD. The CDR3 extends over 14 amino acids. The CDR3 nucleotides are TGTGCCACCAGTGACTCGGACAAGCCCTACGAGCAGTACTTC. Residues: CATSDSDKPYEQYF.

CDR3: CASNRERSSSYEQYF. The CDR3 DNA is TGTGCCAGCAATCGGGAGCGATCTAGCTCCTACGAGCAGTACTTC. The genes are TRBV2 and TRBJ2-7; perhaps TRBD2 as D (6 bases). The CDR3 length is 15 residues. Germline V gives CDR1 SNHLY, CDR2 FYNNEI. V was clipped by 7 bases and J by 0 bases, with 16 bases between them.

V and J are TRBV20-1 and TRBJ2-1, with TRBD2 matching over 9 bases. J gave up 5 bases and V 8 bases, and 7 bases lay outside the gene matches. CDR1 is DFQATT, CDR2 SNEGSKA, per germline (reference sequence). CDR3 length: 13 amino acids. The CDR3 sequence: CSTRLAVNNEQFF. CDR3 nucleotide sequence: TGCAGTACGAGACTAGCGGTTAACAATGAGCAGTTCTTC.

This chain joins TRBV10-2 and TRBJ2-7, with 14 bases identical to TRBD2. J lost 3 bases, V lost 5 bases, and 15 bases had no gene match. This CDR3 spans 19 amino acids. Germline V gives CDR1 WSHSY, CDR2 SAAADI. Written as DNA, the CDR3 is TGCGCCAGCAGTAAAGACACGACTAGCGGGAGGGTTCGGGGCTACGAGCAGTACTTC. This encodes CASSKDTTSGRVRGYEQYF.

This clonotype was seen only a few times. The chain employs TRBV29-1 and TRBJ2-1; TRBD1 aligns across 10 bases. Germline CDR1 reads SQVTM; CDR2 reads ANQGSEA. V shed 8 bases and J 0 bases; nucleotides not matched to a gene: 4. The CDR3 extends over 14 amino acids. This CDR3 reads CSLRTGGSYNEQFF. DNA for the CDR3: TGCAGCTTACGGACAGGGGGCTCCTACAATGAGCAGTTCTTC.